This T cell receptor beta chain came from a study of T cells in Graves' hyperthyroidism and ophthalmopathy. There were TCR beta CDR3 regions amplified from RNA transcripts. The HTBI primer set drove a first-round RT-PCR of the TCR CDR3. Each CDR3 protein is one row after TCRdb ran MiXCR on the multiplex PCR reads. The profile shows fewer than 750,000 distinct CDR3 sequences, roughly 15% of them singletons. Points from the study as a whole: Blood also contained most expanded thyroid clonotypes above 0.001. The model anticipated ophthalmopathy a median around 6 months pre-onset.

Germline V gene sequence: CDR1 LNHDA, CDR2 SQIVND (reference sequence). Trimming removed 7 bases from V and 6 bases from J; junction bases left unmatched: 4. This CDR3 comprises 14 residues. Subjects with ophthalmopathy showed a Clinical Activity Score no lower than 3, a NOSPECS grade no lower than 4, and a duration shorter than 3 months. Diagnoses used clinical symptoms, serum thyroxine and TRAb, thyroid ultrasound and orbital computed tomography. This clonotype was detected only a few times. The antigen is unknown. The receptor's source is a woman in her fifties or sixties with Graves' ophthalmopathy. V is TRBV19 and J is TRBJ2-2; 11 positions match TRBD2. The sample taken for sequencing was blood. The DNA of the CDR3 is TGTGCCAGTAACTTAGCGGGAGGGTCCGGGGAGCTGTTTTTT. Translation: CASNLAGGSGELFF. The entire variable domain, with the rest obtained from reference TRBV19 and TRBJ2-2, is as follows: DGGITQSPKYLFRKEGQNVTLSCEQNLNHDAMYWYRQDPGQGLRLIYYSQIVNDFQKGDIAEGYSVSREKKESFPLTVTSAQKNPTAFYLCASNLAGGSGELFFGEGSRLTVL.